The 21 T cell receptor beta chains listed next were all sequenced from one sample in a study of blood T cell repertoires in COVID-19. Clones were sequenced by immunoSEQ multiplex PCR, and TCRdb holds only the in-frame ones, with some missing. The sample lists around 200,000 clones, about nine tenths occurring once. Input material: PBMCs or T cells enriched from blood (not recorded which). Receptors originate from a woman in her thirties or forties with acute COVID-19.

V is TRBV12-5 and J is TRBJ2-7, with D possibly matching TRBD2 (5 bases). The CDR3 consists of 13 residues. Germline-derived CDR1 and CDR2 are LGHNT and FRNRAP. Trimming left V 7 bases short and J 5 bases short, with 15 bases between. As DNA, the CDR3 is TGTGCTAGTGCCCTCCAGGAGGTGGACGAGCAGTACTTC. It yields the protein CASALQEVDEQYF.

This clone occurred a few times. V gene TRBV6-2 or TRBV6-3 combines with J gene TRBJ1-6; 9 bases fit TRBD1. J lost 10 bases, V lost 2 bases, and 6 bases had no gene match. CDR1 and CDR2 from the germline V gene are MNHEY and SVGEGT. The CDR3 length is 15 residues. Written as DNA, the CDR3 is TGTGCCAGCAGTTACACGACAGGGGGTGCGTCACCCCTCCACTTT. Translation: CASSYTTGGASPLHF.

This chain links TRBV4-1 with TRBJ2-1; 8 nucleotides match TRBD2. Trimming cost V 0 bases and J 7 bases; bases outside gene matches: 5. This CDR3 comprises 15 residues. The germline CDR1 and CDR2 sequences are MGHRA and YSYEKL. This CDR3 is CASSQDRTSMNEQFF. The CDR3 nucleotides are TGCGCCAGCAGCCAAGATCGGACTAGCATGAATGAGCAGTTCTTC.

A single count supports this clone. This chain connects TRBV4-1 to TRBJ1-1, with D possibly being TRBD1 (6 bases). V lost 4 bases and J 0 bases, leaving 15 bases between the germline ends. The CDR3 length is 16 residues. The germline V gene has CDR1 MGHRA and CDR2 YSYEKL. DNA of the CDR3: TGCGCCAGCAGCCGGGGGCCACTACGAATGAACACTGAAGCTTTCTTT. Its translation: CASSRGPLRMNTEAFF.

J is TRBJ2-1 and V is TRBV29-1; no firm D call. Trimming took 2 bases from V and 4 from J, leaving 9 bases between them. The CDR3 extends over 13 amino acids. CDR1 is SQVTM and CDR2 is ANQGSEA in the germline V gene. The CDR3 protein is CSVESWQYNEQFF. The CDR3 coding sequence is TGCAGCGTTGAATCGTGGCAATACAATGAGCAGTTCTTC.

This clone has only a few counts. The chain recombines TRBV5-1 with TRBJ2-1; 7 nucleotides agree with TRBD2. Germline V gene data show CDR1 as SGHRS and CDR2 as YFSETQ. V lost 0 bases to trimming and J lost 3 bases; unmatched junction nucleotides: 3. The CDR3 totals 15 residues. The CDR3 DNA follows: TGCGCCAGCAGCTTGGCGGCGGGGGTCTACAATGAGCAGTTCTTC. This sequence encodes CASSLAAGVYNEQFF. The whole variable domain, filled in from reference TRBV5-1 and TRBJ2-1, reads KAGVTQTPRYLIKTRGQQVTLSCSPISGHRSVSWYQQTPGQGLQFLFEYFSETQRNKGNFPGRFSGRQFSNSRSEMNVSTLELGDSALYLCASSLAAGVYNEQFFGPGTRLTVL.

This CDR3 is CASSEHRADNQPQHF. In DNA, the CDR3 is TGTGCCAGCAGTGAACACAGAGCGGACAATCAGCCCCAGCATTTT. This chain uses TRBV2 with TRBJ1-5; D unclear. This CDR3 comprises 15 residues. V was shortened by 2 bases and J by 3 bases, with 11 bases between the two germline ends. Germline V lookup: CDR1 SNHLY, CDR2 FYNNEI.

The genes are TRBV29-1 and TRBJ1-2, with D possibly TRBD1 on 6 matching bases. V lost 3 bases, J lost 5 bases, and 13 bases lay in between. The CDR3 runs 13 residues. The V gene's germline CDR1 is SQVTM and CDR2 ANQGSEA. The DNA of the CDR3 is TGCAGCGTTGATTTTGGGGGCTCTTATGGCTACACCTTC. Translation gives CSVDFGGSYGYTF. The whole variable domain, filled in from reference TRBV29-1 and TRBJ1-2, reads SAVISQKPSRDICQRGTSLTIQCQVDSQVTMMFWYRQQPGQSLTLIATANQGSEATYESGFVIDKFPISRPNLTFSTLTVSNMSPEDSSIYLCSVDFGGSYGYTFGSGTRLTVV.

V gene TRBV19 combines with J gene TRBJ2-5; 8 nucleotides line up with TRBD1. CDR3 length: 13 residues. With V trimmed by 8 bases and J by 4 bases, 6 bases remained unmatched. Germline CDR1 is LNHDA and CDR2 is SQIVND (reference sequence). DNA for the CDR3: TGTGCCAGTGGAGGGACAGGTGGAGAGACCCAGTACTTC. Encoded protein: CASGGTGGETQYF.

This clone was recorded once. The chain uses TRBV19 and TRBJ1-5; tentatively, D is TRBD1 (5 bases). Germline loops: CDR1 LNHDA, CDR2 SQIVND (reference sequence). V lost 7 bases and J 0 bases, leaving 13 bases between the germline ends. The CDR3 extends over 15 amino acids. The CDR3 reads CASILQENSNQPQHF. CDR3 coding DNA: TGTGCCAGTATCCTACAGGAGAATAGCAATCAGCCCCAGCATTTT.

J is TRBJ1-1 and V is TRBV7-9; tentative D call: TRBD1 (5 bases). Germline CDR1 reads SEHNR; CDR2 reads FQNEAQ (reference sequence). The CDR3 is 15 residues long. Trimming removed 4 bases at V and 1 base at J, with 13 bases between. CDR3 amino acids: CASSSSGLTNTEAFF. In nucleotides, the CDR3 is TGTGCCAGCAGCTCTTCGGGACTGACGAACACTGAAGCTTTCTTT.

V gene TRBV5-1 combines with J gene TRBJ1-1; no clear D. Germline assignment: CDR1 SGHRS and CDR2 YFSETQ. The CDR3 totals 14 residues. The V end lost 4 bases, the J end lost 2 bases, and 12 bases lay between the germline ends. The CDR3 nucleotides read TGCGCCAGCAGCCCAAGAGTTTCTAACACTGAAGCTTTCTTT. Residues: CASSPRVSNTEAFF.

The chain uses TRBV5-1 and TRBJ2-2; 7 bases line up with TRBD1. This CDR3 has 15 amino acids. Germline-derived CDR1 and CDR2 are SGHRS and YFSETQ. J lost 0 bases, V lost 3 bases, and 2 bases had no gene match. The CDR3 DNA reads TGCGCCAGCAGCTCAGGGGGACCGAACACCGGGGAGCTGTTTTTT. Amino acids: CASSSGGPNTGELFF.

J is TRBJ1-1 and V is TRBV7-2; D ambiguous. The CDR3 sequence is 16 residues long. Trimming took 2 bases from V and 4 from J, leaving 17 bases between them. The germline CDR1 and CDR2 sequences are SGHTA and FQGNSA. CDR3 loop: CASSLNIGIGSTEAFF. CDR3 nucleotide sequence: TGTGCCAGCAGCTTAAATATAGGGATCGGGAGCACTGAAGCTTTCTTT.

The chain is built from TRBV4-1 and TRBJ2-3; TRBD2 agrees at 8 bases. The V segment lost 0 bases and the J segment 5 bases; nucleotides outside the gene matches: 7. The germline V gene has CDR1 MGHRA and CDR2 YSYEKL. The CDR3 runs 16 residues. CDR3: CASSQEPSGGGDTQYF. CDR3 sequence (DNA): TGCGCCAGCAGCCAAGAACCCAGCGGGGGAGGAGATACGCAGTATTTT.

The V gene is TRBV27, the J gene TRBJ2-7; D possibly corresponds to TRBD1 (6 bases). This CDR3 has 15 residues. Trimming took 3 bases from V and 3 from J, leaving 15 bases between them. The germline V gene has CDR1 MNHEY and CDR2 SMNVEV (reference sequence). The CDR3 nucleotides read TGTGCCAGCAGTTTTGCGAGGGGGTCGAGCTACGAGCAGTACGTC. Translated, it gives CASSFARGSSYEQYV.

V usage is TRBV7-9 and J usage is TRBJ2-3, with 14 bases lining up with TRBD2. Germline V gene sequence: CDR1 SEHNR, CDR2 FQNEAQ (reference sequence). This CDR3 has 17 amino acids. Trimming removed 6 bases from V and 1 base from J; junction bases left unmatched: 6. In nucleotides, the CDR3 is TGTGCCAGCAGAAGGACTAGCGGGGGGCCCGGCACAGATACGCAGTATTTT. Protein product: CASRRTSGGPGTDTQYF.

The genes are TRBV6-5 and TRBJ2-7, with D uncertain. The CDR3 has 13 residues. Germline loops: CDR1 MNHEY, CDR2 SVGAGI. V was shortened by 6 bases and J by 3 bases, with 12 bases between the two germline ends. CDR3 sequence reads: CASRGQVDYEQYF. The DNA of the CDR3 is TGTGCCAGCAGGGGTCAGGTGGACTACGAGCAGTACTTC.

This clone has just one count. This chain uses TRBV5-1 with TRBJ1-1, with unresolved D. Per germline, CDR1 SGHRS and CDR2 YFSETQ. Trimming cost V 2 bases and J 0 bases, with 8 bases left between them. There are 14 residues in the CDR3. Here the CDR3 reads CASSLFTVNTEAFF. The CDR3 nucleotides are TGCGCCAGCAGCTTATTCACAGTGAACACTGAAGCTTTCTTT. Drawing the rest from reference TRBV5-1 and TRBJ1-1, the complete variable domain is KAGVTQTPRYLIKTRGQQVTLSCSPISGHRSVSWYQQTPGQGLQFLFEYFSETQRNKGNFPGRFSGRQFSNSRSEMNVSTLELGDSALYLCASSLFTVNTEAFFGQGTRLTVV.

The DNA for the CDR3 is TGTGCCAGCAGCCAAGATATGAGACAGAGCGGGGGCTACACCTTC. Protein: CASSQDMRQSGGYTF. V usage is TRBV4-2 and J usage is TRBJ1-2, with D perhaps TRBD1 (5 bases). Germline V CDR1 and CDR2: LGHNA, YNFKEQ. This CDR3 region has 15 residues. Trimming shortened V by 0 bases and J by 8 bases, and 16 bases separated the two germline ends.

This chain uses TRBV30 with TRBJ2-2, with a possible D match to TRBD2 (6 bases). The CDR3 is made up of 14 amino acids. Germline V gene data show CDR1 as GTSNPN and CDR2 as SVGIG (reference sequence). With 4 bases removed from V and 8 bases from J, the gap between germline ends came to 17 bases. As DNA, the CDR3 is TGTGCCTGGAACCCCGGGGGTGCTAGGGGGGAGCTGTTTTTT. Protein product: CAWNPGGARGELFF.